This T cell receptor (beta chain) emerged from a study of cytomegalovirus exposure and HLA in healthy donors. V lost 4 bases and J lost 4, with 5 bases in between. Germline lookup yields CDR1 DFQATT and CDR2 SNEGSKA (reference sequence). The CDR3 extends over 11 amino acids. A multiplex PCR was run with 60 Vbeta primers and 13 Jbeta primers. TCRdb keeps only in-frame clones here, not all; method: immunoSEQ multiplex PCR. The sample has roughly 290,000 clones; 70% to 90% are singletons. Material for sequencing was PBMCs. This receptor was taken from a woman aged 18 to 35 in good health and CMV-seronegative. The chain links TRBV20-1 to TRBJ1-3; D is unresolved. CDR3 in amino acids: CSATGGNTIYF. CDR3 nucleotides: TGCAGTGCTACAGGAGGAAACACCATATATTTT.